The source of this T cell receptor beta chain is a study of blood T cell repertoires in COVID-19. In the authors' workflow: Reference gene primer amplification gave estimated nucleated cell counts. Repertoires were generated with immunoSEQ multiplex PCR, while TCRdb's copy carries only in-frame clones and drops some. That table furnishes V, J and clone size, whereas the DNA furnished D and trimming. The sample consists of some 210,000 clones, around 91% of them appearing once. J was trimmed by 3 bases and V by 11 bases; bases with no gene match: 17. In germline, CDR1 is MDHEN, CDR2 SYDVKM. The CDR3 contains 18 residues.

The sequencing sample was made of peripheral blood. The sequence derives from a woman aged 40 to 50 with acute or convalescent COVID-19. This sequence joins TRBV28 and TRBJ2-6; 9 bases are a match to TRBD2. The CDR3 nucleotides are TGTGCCCGCGGGGGGGCCGGGGGCGAATCCTATGGGGCCAACGTCCTGACTTTC. It translates to CARGGAGGESYGANVLTF.